This T cell receptor (beta chain) emerged from a study of human T cells and chemical hapten exposure. Study context: Variability of per-sample TCR yields stemmed mainly from small differences in pooled library volume. Study conclusions and caveats: No shift was seen in TCRs above 1 in 1000 frequency with DPC sensitization.

V was pared by 5 bases and J by 5 bases, with 4 bases of the junction left unmatched. The CDR3 is 15 residues long. CDR1 is DFQATT and CDR2 is SNEGSKA in the germline V gene (reference sequence). Notes on this clonotype: Its cognate antigen is unknown.

Documented time point: healthy volunteer bleed at 6 weeks. Whole blood that had not been fractionated was the source of extracted total RNA. Single cDNA molecules in the library carried unique molecular identifiers attached during preparation. In the original workflow: Sample TCR totals centred on a median of roughly 96,000, ranging about 20,000 to 750,000. TCRdb ran MiXCR on the RACE reads and lists one entry per CDR3 protein. Clone size and V and J calls follow TCRdb, not the original study. The table includes fewer than 100,000 distinct CDR3 sequences, around 9.4% detected once. The genes are TRBV20-1 and TRBJ1-6; 12 nucleotides line up with TRBD1. The material sequenced was whole blood. The receptor comes from a female donor in good health. Some clones in this sample may be carry-over from other donors' samples. In nucleotides, the CDR3 is TGCAGTGCTGGGACAGGGGGCTCTAATAATTCACCCCTCCACTTT. Translated: CSAGTGGSNNSPLHF.